This entry lists 3 T cell receptor beta chains sequenced from one sample in a study of CD8 T cells in ankylosing spondylitis. Findings and caveats of the study: Ankylosing spondylitis blood appeared to be characterized by a TCR beta motif of 8 or 9 highly homologous variants.

TCRdb analysed the 5' RACE reads with MiXCR anew, one entry per CDR3 protein. Of some 800,000 distinct CDR3 sequences detected, about 12% appear once; the ten largest clones hold just over 0.5%. Their specific antigens are unknown. The specimen was blood, either unsorted or a sorted T cell fraction (not recorded which). These receptors were collected from a male donor with ankylosing spondylitis.

This clonotype was seen many times. The chain joins TRBV5-1 to TRBJ2-1; D is undetermined. V lost 6 bases to trimming and J lost 2 bases, with 12 bases between them. Germline CDR1 SGHRS, CDR2 YFSETQ. The CDR3 has 14 amino acids. The CDR3 reads CASTGPPTYNEQFF. The CDR3 bases are TGCGCCAGCACCGGACCGCCGACCTACAATGAGCAGTTCTTC.

The sample holds a few counts of this clonotype. The rearrangement joins TRBV10-3 to TRBJ1-4; tentatively, D is TRBD1 (5 bases). CDR1 is ENHRY and CDR2 is SYGVKD in the germline V gene. This CDR3 contains 14 residues. V lost 5 bases, J lost 0 bases, and 7 bases lay in between. CDR3 DNA sequence: TGTGCCATCAGTCCACAGGCAACTAATGAAAAACTGTTTTTT. Translation: CAISPQATNEKLFF.

This sequence joins TRBV6-1 and TRBJ2-3; D gene uncertain. Trimming shortened V by 10 bases and J by 0 bases, and 11 bases separated the two germline ends. This CDR3 region has 13 residues. The germline CDR1 and CDR2 sequences are MNHNS and SASEGT. Written as DNA, the CDR3 is TGTGCCATCCGGAGATCTAGCACAGATACGCAGTATTTT. Translated, it gives CAIRRSSTDTQYF.